One sample yielded the 3 T cell receptor beta chains listed below, sequenced in a study of blood T cell repertoires in COVID-19. TCRdb keeps only in-frame clones here, not all; method: immunoSEQ multiplex PCR. This sample has some 250,000 clones, with 80% to 90% found just once. Sequencing was done on a sample of peripheral blood. Every receptor here comes from a man between 60 and 75 years old with acute or convalescent COVID-19.

The chain employs TRBV9 and TRBJ2-1, with 8 bases identical to TRBD2. CDR3 length: 18 amino acids. The V gene end was trimmed by 4 bases and the J gene end by 3 bases; junction bases not matched to a gene: 15. Germline assignment: CDR1 SGDLS and CDR2 YYNGEE. The CDR3 sequence: CASSYQLYGGARYNEQFF. In nucleotides, the CDR3 is TGTGCCAGCAGCTACCAGCTTTACGGGGGGGCGCGCTACAATGAGCAGTTCTTC.

The gene calls are TRBV5-4 and TRBJ2-3; weak D call: TRBD2 (5 bases). This CDR3 comprises 14 residues. V lost 3 bases to trimming and J lost 2 bases, with 10 bases between them. In germline, CDR1 is SGHNT, CDR2 YYREEE (reference sequence). The CDR3 nucleotides are TGTGCCAGCAGCTCGGAGGCACCCACAGATACGCAGTATTTT. This codes for CASSSEAPTDTQYF.

The rearrangement links TRBV7-2 to TRBJ2-2, with 12 bases aligning to TRBD2. Per germline, CDR1 SGHTA and CDR2 FQGNSA. The CDR3 is 16 residues long. The J segment lost 7 bases and the V segment lost 4 bases, leaving 7 bases of the junction unmatched. In nucleotides, the CDR3 is TGTGCCAGCAGCTCTCCTAGCGGGAGGGCCTTCGGGGAGCTGTTTTTT. It translates to CASSSPSGRAFGELFF.